This is a list of T cell receptor beta chains from one sample in a study of CD8 T cells in ankylosing spondylitis. MiXCR was run by TCRdb on the 5' RACE reads, yielding one entry per CDR3 protein. The table records about 800,000 distinct CDR3 sequences, roughly 12% of them present only once. The sample was blood, either unsorted or a sorted T cell fraction (not recorded which). These receptor sequences come from a male donor with ankylosing spondylitis. Each CDR3 is given with its conserved first and last residue. A D gene is named only where the DNA matches it firmly. Size is omitted from some rows. Given values are once, few, many or a class for expanded clones.

NA NA TRBJ1-5 12 TRBV20-1 CSAADGYQPQHF TGCAGTGCAGCGGACGGATATCAGCCCCAGCATTTT
NA NA TRBJ2-7 13 TRBV20-1 CSARKGYPREQYF TGCAGTGCTAGAAAAGGCTATCCTAGGGAGCAGTACTTC
few NA TRBJ1-5 15 TRBV2 CASSVEGSGNQPQHF TGTGCCAGCAGTGTGGAGGGTTCGGGCAATCAGCCCCAGCATTTT
few NA TRBJ1-4 12 TRBV28 CASSLSLRDQEF TGTGCCAGCAGTTTAAGCTTACGGGACCAGGAATTT
few NA TRBJ2-5 13 TRBV6-2/TRBV6-3 CASSYAPQETQYF TGTGCCAGCAGTTACGCTCCCCAAGAGACCCAGTACTTC
many TRBD1 TRBJ1-1 15 TRBV6-5 CASSYSGTGNTEAFF TGTGCCAGCAGTTACTCAGGGACAGGGAACACTGAAGCTTTCTTT
few TRBD1 TRBJ2-2 15 TRBV5-1 CASSWDRRNTGELFF TGCGCCAGCAGCTGGGACAGAAGGAACACCGGGGAGCTGTTTTTT
NA NA TRBJ1-1 14 TRBV27 CASSSKYYSGEAFF TGTGCCAGCAGTTCCAAATATTACAGTGGTGAAGCTTTCTTT
NA NA TRBJ2-3 15 TRBV5-1 CASSLTPEPTDTQYF TGCGCCAGCAGCCTGACTCCTGAACCAACAGATACGCAGTATTTT
many NA TRBJ2-3 13 TRBV29-1 CSVTDGATDTQYF TGCAGCGTGACGGACGGAGCCACAGATACGCAGTATTTT
NA NA TRBJ1-2 13 TRBV6-1 CASSETADYGYTF TGTGCCAGCAGTGAAACAGCGGACTATGGCTACACCTTC
NA NA TRBJ1-2 15 TRBV4-3 CASSQFTTANYGYTF TGCGCCAGCAGCCAATTTACGACAGCTAACTATGGCTACACCTTC
few TRBD1 TRBJ1-1 14 TRBV7-9 CASSPRDRVMEAFF TGTGCCAGCAGCCCCAGGGACAGGGTTATGGAGGCTTTCTTT
many NA TRBJ1-1 15 TRBV11-2 CASSPRTGRNTEAFF TGTGCCAGCAGCCCCAGGACGGGACGAAACACTGAAGCTTTCTTT
NA NA TRBJ1-1 14 TRBV15 CATSGGFANTEAFF TGTGCCACCAGCGGGGGCTTCGCGAACACTGAAGCTTTCTTT
NA NA TRBJ2-3 13 TRBV20-1 CSAPRSSTDTQYF TGCAGTGCCCCTCGCTCTAGCACAGATACGCAGTATTTT
NA TRBD1 TRBJ2-7 14 TRBV12-3/TRBV12-4 CASSPRDRDDEQYF TGTGCCAGCAGTCCCCGGGACAGGGATGACGAGCAGTACTTC
NA NA TRBJ1-1 11 TRBV20-1 CSYTVYTEAFF TGCAGTTATACAGTTTACACTGAAGCTTTCTTT
few NA TRBJ1-1 14 TRBV9 CASSVEPTNTEAFF TGTGCCAGCAGCGTAGAACCTACAAACACTGAAGCTTTCTTT
many NA TRBJ2-7 13 TRBV5-1 CASSLDVAGEQYF TGCGCCAGCAGCTTGGATGTCGCGGGCGAGCAGTACTTC
few NA TRBJ2-1 14 TRBV20-1 CSASPGSVRSEQFF TGCAGTGCTAGTCCCGGGAGTGTGAGGAGTGAGCAGTTCTTC
NA NA TRBJ2-1 14 TRBV20-1 CSARAFEGVNEQFF TGCAGTGCTAGAGCCTTCGAGGGGGTCAATGAGCAGTTCTTC
many NA TRBJ2-2 15 TRBV20-1 CSARGPSANTGELFF TGCAGTGCTAGAGGCCCGTCCGCTAACACCGGGGAGCTGTTTTTT
few NA TRBJ1-1 14 TRBV7-3 CASSLFGENTEAFF TGTGCCAGCAGCTTATTTGGGGAGAACACTGAAGCTTTCTTT
many TRBD1 TRBJ2-2 13 TRBV6-2/TRBV6-3 CATRDRGTGELFF TGTGCCACCCGGGACAGAGGCACCGGGGAGCTGTTTTTT
NA TRBD1 TRBJ2-7 15 TRBV18 CASSPSTGGTYEQYF TGTGCCAGCTCACCATCGACAGGGGGGACCTACGAGCAGTACTTC
NA NA TRBJ2-1 14 TRBV28 CASKILGLVDEQFF TGTGCCAGCAAGATCTTGGGATTGGTTGATGAGCAGTTCTTC
few NA TRBJ2-4 12 TRBV7-2 CASRSPTRTQYF TGTGCCAGCAGGTCGCCTACCCGGACTCAGTACTTC
many NA TRBJ2-7 14 TRBV7-2 CASNRDGRAYEQYF TGTGCCAGCAACCGGGACGGACGAGCCTACGAGCAGTACTTC
few NA TRBJ1-2 14 TRBV29-1 CSVQQGRADYGYTF TGCAGCGTTCAACAGGGCCGGGCGGACTATGGCTACACCTTC
few NA TRBJ1-2 15 TRBV20-1 CSARHPQGPPYGYTF TGCAGTGCTAGACACCCTCAGGGTCCCCCCTATGGCTACACCTTC
NA NA TRBJ2-3 11 TRBV20-1 CSAPGGDTQYF TGCAGTGCTCCCGGGGGAGATACGCAGTATTTT
NA NA TRBJ2-1 17 TRBV11-2 CASSLEVFSGTYNEQFF TGTGCCAGCAGCTTAGAGGTTTTCTCAGGCACCTACAATGAGCAGTTCTTC
few TRBD2 TRBJ2-1 15 TRBV20-1 CSARELGLAGNEQFF TGCAGTGCTAGAGAGTTGGGGCTAGCGGGAAATGAGCAGTTCTTC
few NA TRBJ2-5 12 TRBV12-3/TRBV12-4 CASSLRAARQYF TGTGCCAGCAGTTTACGCGCAGCACGCCAGTACTTC
NA NA TRBJ2-3 13 TRBV29-1 CSVEDSPLDTQYF TGCAGCGTTGAAGATAGCCCCCTAGATACGCAGTATTTT
few NA TRBJ1-1 12 TRBV6-5 CASSYYGIEAFF TGTGCCAGCAGTTACTACGGGATTGAAGCTTTCTTT
few NA TRBJ2-7 15 TRBV7-2 CASSLGGDTSYEQYF TGTGCCAGCAGCTTAGGAGGGGACACCTCCTACGAGCAGTACTTC
NA NA TRBJ2-3 14 TRBV7-2 CASSLVYRTDTQYF TGTGCCAGCAGCTTAGTGTACAGGACAGATACGCAGTATTTT
few NA TRBJ1-4 16 TRBV5-1 CASSLVFAATNEKLFF TGCGCCAGCAGCTTGGTCTTTGCGGCAACTAATGAAAAACTGTTTTTT
many NA TRBJ1-4 13 TRBV20-1 CSASPGIDEKLFF TGCAGTGCTAGTCCGGGAATTGATGAAAAACTGTTTTTT
many TRBD1 TRBJ2-7 15 TRBV7-2 CASSLIDRGVDEQYF TGTGCCAGCAGCTTAATCGACAGGGGGGTCGACGAGCAGTACTTC
few TRBD2 TRBJ2-1 13 TRBV20-1 CSARTSGANEQFF TGCAGTGCTAGGACTAGCGGGGCTAATGAGCAGTTCTTC
NA TRBD1 TRBJ2-7 14 TRBV11-2 CASSKRDRQDEQYF TGTGCCAGCAGCAAGAGGGACAGACAGGACGAGCAGTACTTC
NA NA TRBJ2-5 14 TRBV15 CATSRVGSKETQYF TGTGCCACCAGCAGAGTTGGCAGCAAGGAGACCCAGTACTTC
many NA TRBJ2-7 11 TRBV10-3 CAISDPGGQYF TGTGCCATCAGCGACCCGGGCGGGCAGTACTTC
few NA TRBJ2-5 13 TRBV7-2 CASSYGSEETQYF TGTGCCAGCAGCTACGGTTCGGAAGAGACCCAGTACTTC
NA NA TRBJ2-5 15 TRBV28 CASSFRALPQETQYF TGTGCCAGCAGTTTTCGGGCCCTCCCCCAAGAGACCCAGTACTTC
few NA TRBJ1-3 14 TRBV6-1 CASRSGVLGNTIYF TGTGCCAGCAGGTCCGGGGTTCTTGGAAACACCATATATTTT